These 19 T cell receptor beta chains came from one sample sequenced in a study of cytomegalovirus exposure and HLA in healthy donors. 13 Jbeta primers and 60 Vbeta primers were used for the PCR. Assay: immunoSEQ multiplex PCR; the TCRdb copy retains only in-frame clones and omits some. This repertoire shows around 130,000 clones, around 65% found once; its top ten account for roughly 1.9%. The sample was PBMCs. The receptors stem from a male donor in good health and CMV-seronegative.

V and J are TRBV2 and TRBJ2-4; D might be TRBD1 (6 bases). The length of the CDR3 is 11 residues. CDR1 is SNHLY and CDR2 is FYNNEI in the germline V gene. V dropped 10 bases and J dropped 8 bases, with 12 bases sitting between them. The CDR3 DNA is TGTGCCATCACAGGGTTCGACATTCAGTACTTC. It translates to CAITGFDIQYF.

The CDR3 DNA follows: TGTGCCAGCAGCGACAGCATGAACACTGAAGCTTTCTTT. It specifies CASSDSMNTEAFF. This chain connects TRBV28 to TRBJ1-1, with D possibly being TRBD1 (5 bases). Deletions cut 6 bases from V and 0 bases from J, with 8 bases between. Germline CDR1 is MDHEN and CDR2 is SYDVKM. This CDR3 region has 13 residues.

CDR3 coding DNA: TGTGCCAGCAGCCTCGCGGCAGGGACCTACGAGCAGTACTTC. Residues: CASSLAAGTYEQYF. The chain uses TRBV5-4 and TRBJ2-7, with a weak D call TRBD1 (5 bases). The germline V gene encodes CDR1 SGHNT and CDR2 YYREEE (reference sequence). V was clipped by 4 bases and J by 2 bases, with 13 bases between them. This CDR3 has 14 amino acids.

The V call is TRBV5-1, the J call TRBJ2-7; 7 positions agree with TRBD1. Germline V gene data show CDR1 as SGHRS and CDR2 as YFSETQ. Trimming took 0 bases from V and 0 from J; bases not matched to a gene: 6. The CDR3 length is 16 residues. This chain's CDR3 is CASSLDTGDISYEQYF. In DNA form, the CDR3 reads TGCGCCAGCAGCTTGGATACAGGGGACATCTCCTACGAGCAGTACTTC. Full variable domain (outside the CDR3, taken from reference TRBV5-1 and TRBJ2-7): KAGVTQTPRYLIKTRGQQVTLSCSPISGHRSVSWYQQTPGQGLQFLFEYFSETQRNKGNFPGRFSGRQFSNSRSEMNVSTLELGDSALYLCASSLDTGDISYEQYFGPGTRLTVT.

This clone was detected a few times. This chain links TRBV18 with TRBJ1-3; TRBD1 aligns across 7 bases. Germline V CDR1 and CDR2: KGHSH, LQKENI. J gave up 4 bases and V 5 bases, and 11 bases lay outside the gene matches. This CDR3 is built from 16 residues. The CDR3 loop reads CASSDRQGGSGNTIYF. CDR3 nucleotide sequence: TGTGCCAGCTCAGACCGACAGGGTGGATCCGGAAACACCATATATTTT.

This chain links TRBV19 with TRBJ2-1, with TRBD1 identical over 7 bases. With 7 bases clipped from V and 5 bases from J, the junction kept 8 bases outside the gene matches. CDR1 is LNHDA, CDR2 SQIVND, per germline (reference sequence). The CDR3 covers 14 residues. The CDR3 DNA sequence: TGTGCCAGTACCCCGGGACAGAAAAACAATGAGCAGTTCTTC. Its protein product is CASTPGQKNNEQFF.

The chain couples TRBV7-9 to TRBJ1-1; D remains ambiguous. The V gene lost 5 bases and the J gene lost 10 bases, with 23 bases spanning the gap. The germline CDR1 and CDR2 sequences are SEHNR and FQNEAQ (reference sequence). This CDR3 is 15 amino acids long. This CDR3 reads CASSPYSPNLRGAFF. The CDR3 DNA reads as TGTGCCAGCAGCCCCTATAGTCCGAATTTGAGAGGAGCTTTCTTT.

V is TRBV5-1 and J is TRBJ2-5; no clear D gene. CDR3 length equals 12 residues. In germline, CDR1 is SGHRS, CDR2 YFSETQ. V lost 5 bases and J lost 2, with 7 bases in between. This CDR3 is CASSTQQETQYF. In DNA, the CDR3 is TGCGCCAGCAGTACCCAGCAAGAGACCCAGTACTTC.

The rearrangement links TRBV28 to TRBJ2-5; 7 bases align to TRBD2. The CDR3 runs 18 residues. V lost 6 bases to trimming and J lost 0 bases; unmatched junction nucleotides: 16. Germline-derived CDR1 and CDR2 are MDHEN and SYDVKM. The CDR3 is CASSSRLAQWGYQETQYF. CDR3 DNA sequence: TGTGCCAGCAGCTCCCGACTAGCTCAATGGGGGTACCAAGAGACCCAGTACTTC.

This clone occurred a few times. The V call is TRBV27, the J call TRBJ1-2, with D tentatively TRBD1 (5 bases). The CDR3 runs to 16 residues. Germline CDR1 MNHEY, CDR2 SMNVEV (reference sequence). V gave up 5 bases and J gave up 3 bases, with 19 bases separating them. CDR3 sequence reads: CASSPRGTGTHYGYTF. The CDR3, as DNA: TGTGCCAGCAGTCCGCGGGGCACCGGGACTCACTATGGCTACACCTTC.

This clone occurred a few times. V is TRBV7-3 and J is TRBJ2-1; D may be TRBD1 (5 bases). Germline values: CDR1 SGHTA, CDR2 FQGTGA. The length of the CDR3 is 15 residues. Trimming left V 2 bases short and J 5 bases short, with 13 bases between. This CDR3 is CASSLSSQGNNEQFF. The CDR3 DNA is TGTGCCAGCAGCTTATCGTCCCAGGGTAACAATGAGCAGTTCTTC.

This chain connects TRBV5-6 to TRBJ2-7; 11 bases fit TRBD1. Losses at the gene ends were 0 bases for V and 6 bases for J; bases not matched to a gene: 2. Germline V gene lookup returns CDR1 SGHDT and CDR2 YYEEEE. The CDR3 runs to 14 residues. The CDR3 sequence: CASSLAGTGGEQYF. The CDR3 DNA sequence: TGTGCCAGCAGCTTGGCCGGGACAGGGGGCGAGCAGTACTTC.

V usage is TRBV11-2 and J usage is TRBJ1-2, with a possible D match to TRBD1 (6 bases). Looked up from germline, CDR1 is SGHAT and CDR2 is FQNNGV. Trimming took off 2 bases at V and 7 bases at J, with 14 bases between the two ends. This CDR3 region has 14 residues. DNA of the CDR3: TGTGCCAGCAGCTTATCCCCAGGGGCGACTGGCTACACCTTC. Translated: CASSLSPGATGYTF. The full variable domain, its missing parts supplied by reference TRBV11-2 and TRBJ1-2, is EAGVAQSPRYKIIEKRQSVAFWCNPISGHATLYWYQQILGQGPKLLIQFQNNGVVDDSQLPKDRFSAERLKGVDSTLKIQPAKLEDSAVYLCASSLSPGATGYTFGSGTRLTVV.

The chain employs TRBV5-1 and TRBJ2-5, with 7 bases identical to TRBD1. The germline V gene has CDR1 SGHRS and CDR2 YFSETQ. The trim removed 0 bases at V and 6 bases at J, leaving 2 bases unmatched. The CDR3 has 13 amino acids. The CDR3: CASSLGQGQTQYF. CDR3 coding DNA: TGCGCCAGCAGCTTGGGACAGGGACAGACCCAGTACTTC. Supplemented by reference TRBV5-1 and TRBJ2-5, the full variable domain reads KAGVTQTPRYLIKTRGQQVTLSCSPISGHRSVSWYQQTPGQGLQFLFEYFSETQRNKGNFPGRFSGRQFSNSRSEMNVSTLELGDSALYLCASSLGQGQTQYFGPGTRLLVL.

The chain has TRBV18 and TRBJ2-5; TRBD1 agrees at 7 bases. The J call is doubtful: the DNA matches TRBJ2-7 better. The CDR3 is 15 amino acids. Per the germline V gene, CDR1 is KGHSH and CDR2 is LQKENI. In DNA, the CDR3 is TGTGCCAGCTCAAGCTCAGACAGGGCCTCAGACGAGCAGTACTTC. Translating gives CASSSSDRASDEQYF.

The genes are TRBV5-1 and TRBJ2-7; 9 bases match TRBD2. Germline CDR1 is SGHRS and CDR2 is YFSETQ. Trimming removed 2 bases from V and 7 bases from J; junction bases left unmatched: 4. The CDR3 contains 13 residues. The CDR3 region is CASSFAGGHEQYF. CDR3 DNA: TGCGCCAGCAGCTTTGCGGGGGGGCATGAGCAGTACTTC.

The rearrangement uses TRBV10-1 and TRBJ2-1; D not resolved. V lost 4 bases to trimming and J lost 1 base, with 17 bases between them. The CDR3 has 17 residues. CDR1 WNHNN and CDR2 SYGVQD come from the germline V gene (reference sequence). The CDR3 coding sequence is TGCGCCAGCAGTGTTTATCCCAGAAGTACGTCCTACAATGAGCAGTTCTTC. As protein: CASSVYPRSTSYNEQFF.

The chain has TRBV11-2 and TRBJ2-7; D gene ambiguous. The germline V gene encodes CDR1 SGHAT and CDR2 FQNNGV. The CDR3 is 11 amino acids. The V gene lost 1 base and the J gene lost 6 bases, with 4 bases spanning the gap. The CDR3 reads CASSLASEQYF. The CDR3 DNA sequence: TGTGCCAGCAGCTTAGCCAGCGAGCAGTACTTC.

The chain joins TRBV11-2 to TRBJ2-1, with D hard to call. Germline CDR1 and CDR2: SGHAT and FQNNGV. The CDR3 length is 15 residues. V was clipped by 0 bases and J by 4 bases, with 10 bases between them. CDR3 coding DNA: TGTGCCAGCAGCTTAGATCTCGCGGCGTACAATGAGCAGTTCTTC. The encoded protein is CASSLDLAAYNEQFF.